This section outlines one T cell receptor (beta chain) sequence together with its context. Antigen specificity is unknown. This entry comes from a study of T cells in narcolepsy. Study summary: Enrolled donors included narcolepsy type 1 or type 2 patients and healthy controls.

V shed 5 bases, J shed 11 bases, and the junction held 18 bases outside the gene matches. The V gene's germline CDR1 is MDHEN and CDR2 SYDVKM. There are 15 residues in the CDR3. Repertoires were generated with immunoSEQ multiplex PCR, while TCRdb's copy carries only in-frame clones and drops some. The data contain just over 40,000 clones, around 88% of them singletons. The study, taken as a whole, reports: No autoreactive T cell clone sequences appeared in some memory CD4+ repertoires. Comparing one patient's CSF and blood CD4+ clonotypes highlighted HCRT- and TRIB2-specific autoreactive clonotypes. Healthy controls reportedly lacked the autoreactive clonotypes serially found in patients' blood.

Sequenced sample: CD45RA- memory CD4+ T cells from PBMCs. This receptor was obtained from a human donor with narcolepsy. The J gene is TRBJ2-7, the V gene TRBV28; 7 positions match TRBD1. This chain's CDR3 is CASSLPSTGSQYKYF. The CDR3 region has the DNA TGTGCCAGCAGTCTACCCTCGACAGGGTCGCAATACAAGTACTTC.